This T cell receptor beta chain stems from a study of blood T cell repertoires in COVID-19. This CDR3 comprises 14 residues. The germline V gene encodes CDR1 ENHRY and CDR2 SYGVKD. Trimming pared 1 base from V and 8 bases from J, leaving 9 bases between. As processed by the authors: Amplification from reference gene primers served as the basis for estimated nucleated cell counts. Here immunoSEQ multiplex PCR was the method, and the copy in TCRdb shows in-frame clones only, minus some. Clonal size and the V and J genes are those of that table, whereas D and trimming came from the DNA. The sample contains some 73,000 clones, 85% of which appear only once.

The chain employs TRBV10-3 and TRBJ1-6, with D hard to call. The source is a man over 45 with COVID-19, enrolled during active disease. The sample comprised peripheral blood. CDR3 amino acids: CAISEWQEDSPLHF. The CDR3 region has the DNA TGTGCCATCAGTGAGTGGCAGGAGGATTCACCCCTCCACTTT.